Presented here are 30 T cell receptor beta chains from one specimen sequenced in a study of chemoradiotherapy in HPV16-positive cancers. Only in-frame clones appear in the TCRdb table, and some are missing; sequencing was by immunoSEQ multiplex PCR. The sample has roughly 16,000 clones; 90% to 95% are singletons. The source was blood, collected from a patient who underwent chemoradiotherapy. The receptors were gathered from a human donor with HPV-associated anogenital cancer.

This clone has only a few counts. The rearrangement joins TRBV10-1 to TRBJ2-2, with D perhaps TRBD1 (6 bases). The CDR3 has 15 amino acids. Trimming took 3 bases from V and 4 from J, leaving 12 bases between them. Germline CDR1 is WNHNN and CDR2 is SYGVQD (reference sequence). The CDR3 DNA reads TGCGCCAGCAGTGACAGACAGGCGGGCACCGGGGAGCTGTTTTTT. The encoded protein is CASSDRQAGTGELFF.

This clone was recorded only once. The chain has TRBV7-9 and TRBJ1-2; 7 bases line up with TRBD1. The trim removed 3 bases at V and 4 bases at J, leaving 5 bases unmatched. CDR3 length: 14 residues. Germline V CDR1 and CDR2: SEHNR, FQNEAQ (reference sequence). The CDR3 loop is CASSFGTDLYGYTF. The CDR3 DNA reads as TGTGCCAGCAGCTTCGGGACAGACCTCTATGGCTACACCTTC.

The chain couples TRBV5-4 to TRBJ2-3, with 7 bases fitting TRBD1. The CDR3 totals 15 residues. V lost 4 bases and J lost 3; bases outside the gene matches: 8. Looked up from germline, CDR1 is SGHNT and CDR2 is YYREEE (reference sequence). The CDR3 spells CASSLRTGQTDTQYF. CDR3 sequence (DNA): TGTGCCAGCAGCCTCAGGACAGGTCAGACAGATACGCAGTATTTT.

The chain links TRBV4-1 to TRBJ2-5, with TRBD2 as a possible D gene (6 bases). The CDR3 sequence is 14 residues long. The germline V gene encodes CDR1 MGHRA and CDR2 YSYEKL. V lost 4 bases, J lost 1 base, and 10 bases lay in between. The CDR3 sequence: CASSPRDFQETQYF. CDR3 coding DNA: TGCGCCAGCAGCCCCCGGGACTTCCAAGAGACCCAGTACTTC.

This clone has only a few counts. The CDR3 region is CAISESETGGTEAFF. For the CDR3, the DNA is TGTGCCATCAGTGAGTCTGAGACAGGGGGCACTGAAGCTTTCTTT. This sequence joins TRBV10-3 and TRBJ1-1, with 9 bases identical to TRBD1. The CDR3 runs to 15 residues. The germline V gene has CDR1 ENHRY and CDR2 SYGVKD. V lost 0 bases to trimming and J lost 4 bases; unmatched junction nucleotides: 3.

This clone was counted between two and nine times. CDR3 sequence: CASSPDQHF. The CDR3 DNA follows: TGTGCCAGCTCACCAGACCAGCATTTT. The rearrangement uses TRBV18 and TRBJ1-5; D gene ambiguous. CDR1 KGHSH and CDR2 LQKENI come from the germline V gene. This CDR3 spans 9 amino acids. V was pared by 2 bases and J by 12 bases, with 2 bases between.

This chain joins TRBV10-3 and TRBJ1-5, with no clear D. Per the germline V gene, CDR1 is ENHRY and CDR2 is SYGVKD. The CDR3 runs 14 residues. V was cut by 2 bases and J by 3 bases, with 8 bases left in between. CDR3 sequence (DNA): TGTGCCATCAGTGAGGTACAGTTCAATCAGCCCCAGCATTTT. Its translation: CAISEVQFNQPQHF.

The chain links TRBV5-5 to TRBJ1-3; a weak D match, TRBD1 (5 bases). V lost 5 bases, J lost 3 bases, and 12 bases lay in between. In germline, CDR1 is SGHKS, CDR2 YYEKEE (reference sequence). CDR3 length equals 14 residues. The chain's CDR3 is CASSPAGFGNTIYF. As DNA, the CDR3 is TGTGCCAGCAGTCCTGCAGGGTTTGGAAACACCATATATTTT.

This sequence joins TRBV7-2 and TRBJ2-3, with D tentatively TRBD2 (6 bases). The CDR3 covers 16 residues. The germline CDR1 and CDR2 sequences are SGHTA and FQGNSA. V dropped 1 base and J dropped 4 bases, with 15 bases sitting between them. CDR3 amino acids: CASSLGVGGVADTQYF. In DNA form, the CDR3 reads TGTGCCAGCAGCTTAGGGGTTGGCGGGGTCGCAGATACGCAGTATTTT.

V and J are TRBV7-7 and TRBJ2-1; 7 nucleotides line up with TRBD2. The germline CDR1 and CDR2 sequences are SSHAT and FNYEAQ (reference sequence). The CDR3 consists of 13 residues. Losses at the gene ends were 4 bases for V and 5 bases for J; bases not matched to a gene: 2. CDR3 region: CASSSGTNNEQFF. In DNA, the CDR3 is TGTGCCAGCAGCTCGGGGACTAACAATGAGCAGTTCTTC.

The rearrangement uses TRBV6-1 and TRBJ2-1; 11 positions agree with TRBD1. With 6 bases clipped from V and 7 bases from J, the junction kept 8 bases outside the gene matches. This CDR3 region has 15 residues. Looked up from germline, CDR1 is MNHNS and CDR2 is SASEGT. The CDR3 is CASSDSGTGGNEQFF. The DNA of the CDR3 is TGTGCCAGCAGCGACTCCGGGACAGGGGGGAATGAGCAGTTCTTC.

This chain connects TRBV10-2 to TRBJ2-2, with 9 bases matching TRBD2. V dropped 6 bases and J dropped 1; count of bases not matched to a gene: 6. CDR3 size: 16 residues. CDR1 WSHSY and CDR2 SAAADI come from the germline V gene. The DNA of the CDR3 is TGCGCCAGCAGCGGTCTAGCGGGGAAGAACACCGGGGAGCTGTTTTTT. Translation gives CASSGLAGKNTGELFF.

The V call is TRBV29-1, the J call TRBJ2-5; D is possibly TRBD2 (5 bases). The germline V gene encodes CDR1 SQVTM and CDR2 ANQGSEA. This CDR3 contains 14 residues. Trimming pared 6 bases from V and 11 bases from J, leaving 25 bases between. Here the CDR3 reads CSVSLDWCISEQYF. Here the CDR3 DNA reads TGCAGCGTCTCCTTGGACTGGTGTATCTCGGAGCAGTACTTC.

Worth noting for this clone: Mismatch with germline at one junction end may stem from a read error. The chain joins TRBV6-5 to TRBJ1-1; possibly TRBD1 for D (6 bases). The CDR3 runs to 13 residues. Germline V gives CDR1 MNHEY, CDR2 SVGAGI. CDR3: CASGYTGWTEAFF. The CDR3 bases are TGTGCCAGCGGTTACACAGGGTGGACTGAAGCTTTCTTT.

The V call is TRBV4-1, the J call TRBJ2-3; 9 bases align to TRBD2. With V trimmed by 4 bases and J by 5 bases, 10 bases remained unmatched. This CDR3 is 16 amino acids long. Germline assignment: CDR1 MGHRA and CDR2 YSYEKL. CDR3 loop: CASSPAGGGAKDTQYF. DNA for the CDR3: TGCGCCAGCAGCCCGGCGGGCGGGGGGGCGAAAGATACGCAGTATTTT.

CDR3 bases: TGCGCCAGCAGCCGGACAGTGAGCACTGAAGCTTTCTTT. It codes for CASSRTVSTEAFF. The chain recombines TRBV5-1 with TRBJ1-1, with a possible D match to TRBD1 (6 bases). Trimming pared 4 bases from V and 4 bases from J, leaving 11 bases between. The CDR3 consists of 13 residues. Looked up from germline, CDR1 is SGHRS and CDR2 is YFSETQ.

V gene TRBV5-1 combines with J gene TRBJ2-5, with D tentatively TRBD2 (5 bases). V was clipped by 4 bases and J by 5 bases, with 15 bases between them. This CDR3 region has 14 residues. Germline CDR1 and CDR2: SGHRS and YFSETQ. DNA for the CDR3: TGCGCCAGCAGCAAGAGCGGTCCGTGGGAGACCCAGTACTTC. The encoded protein is CASSKSGPWETQYF.

The chain links TRBV30 to TRBJ1-5; 8 nucleotides line up with TRBD1. With V trimmed by 0 bases and J by 2 bases, 0 bases remained unmatched. Germline CDR1 GTSNPN, CDR2 SVGIG (reference sequence). The CDR3 sequence is 14 residues long. The chain's CDR3 is CAWSVQGGNQPQHF. In DNA, the CDR3 is TGTGCCTGGAGTGTACAGGGGGGCAATCAGCCCCAGCATTTT. The full variable domain, with the rest looked up from reference TRBV30 and TRBJ1-5, is SQTIHQWPATLVQPVGSPLSLECTVEGTSNPNLYWYRQAAGRGLQLLFYSVGIGQISSEVPQNLSASRPQDRQFILSSKKLLLSDSGFYLCAWSVQGGNQPQHFGDGTRLSIL.

This clone was recorded a few times. The chain has TRBV2 and TRBJ1-5; the D is unclear. Trimming removed 3 bases from V and 9 bases from J, with 9 bases in between. The germline V gene encodes CDR1 SNHLY and CDR2 FYNNEI. This CDR3 contains 12 residues. Here the CDR3 reads CASSDGEWPQHF. The CDR3 nucleotides are TGTGCCAGCAGTGATGGGGAATGGCCCCAGCATTTT.

J is TRBJ1-2 and V is TRBV19; 9 nucleotides match TRBD1. This CDR3 has 15 amino acids. Germline V gene sequence: CDR1 LNHDA, CDR2 SQIVND (reference sequence). V was clipped by 4 bases and J by 2 bases; unmatched bases: 5. CDR3 coding DNA: TGTGCCAGTAGTAAAGCCGGGACAGGGAACTATGGCTACACCTTC. Translated, it gives CASSKAGTGNYGYTF.

The rearrangement uses TRBV9 and TRBJ1-1; D is uncertain. The CDR3 spans 13 residues. Germline CDR1 is SGDLS and CDR2 is YYNGEE. V was cut by 0 bases and J by 4 bases, with 7 bases left in between. In nucleotides, the CDR3 is TGTGCCAGCAGCGTAGGGGCGGTCACTGAAGCTTTCTTT. Protein sequence: CASSVGAVTEAFF. Full variable domain (missing parts from reference TRBV9 and TRBJ1-1): DSGVTQTPKHLITATGQRVTLRCSPRSGDLSVYWYQQSLDQGLQFLIQYYNGEERAKGNILERFSAQQFPDLHSELNLSSLELGDSALYFCASSVGAVTEAFFGQGTRLTVV.

The rearrangement uses TRBV11-2 and TRBJ2-2; 8 nucleotides line up with TRBD2. The CDR3 has 18 amino acids. V trimming: 4 bases; J trimming: 0 bases; junction bases outside the gene matches: 10. Germline V lookup: CDR1 SGHAT, CDR2 FQNNGV. The CDR3 region is CASSYLAGQSANTGELFF. CDR3 DNA sequence: TGTGCCAGCAGCTATCTAGCGGGTCAATCCGCGAACACCGGGGAGCTGTTTTTT.

This chain links TRBV7-9 with TRBJ2-3; 10 bases are a match to TRBD2. The V and J ends lost 2 bases and 0 bases, in that order; junction bases with no gene match: 2. The germline gives CDR1 SEHNR, CDR2 FQNEAQ (reference sequence). The CDR3 is 16 residues long. CDR3 loop: CASSLSSGGSTDTQYF. In DNA form, the CDR3 reads TGTGCCAGCAGCTTAAGTAGCGGGGGGAGCACAGATACGCAGTATTTT.

The chain couples TRBV10-3 to TRBJ2-1; 8 bases agree with TRBD1. Germline V gives CDR1 ENHRY, CDR2 SYGVKD. The CDR3 contains 15 residues. The junction had 7 bases not matched to a gene; V was cut back by 4 bases and J by 5 bases. CDR3 sequence (DNA): TGTGCCATCAGTGGGTGGGACAGGAATGACAATGAGCAGTTCTTC. Translation gives CAISGWDRNDNEQFF.

This chain joins TRBV25-1 and TRBJ1-4; D unresolved. Germline-derived CDR1 and CDR2 are MGHDK and SYGVNS. V was shortened by 1 base and J by 8 bases, with 5 bases between the two germline ends. The CDR3 consists of 12 residues. The CDR3 DNA follows: TGTGCCAGCAGTGAATCGGTCGAAAAACTGTTTTTT. This translates into CASSESVEKLFF.

The chain carries TRBV2 and TRBJ2-2; 8 bases fit TRBD2. The CDR3 extends over 17 amino acids. Germline values: CDR1 SNHLY, CDR2 FYNNEI. Trimming cost V 4 bases and J 3 bases; bases outside gene matches: 10. Here the CDR3 reads CASSVLTAGAHTGELFF. In DNA, the CDR3 is TGTGCCAGCAGTGTTCTAACAGCGGGGGCCCACACCGGGGAGCTGTTTTTT.

This chain links TRBV5-4 with TRBJ2-3; 9 positions agree with TRBD2. There are 16 residues in the CDR3. The ends lost 0 bases at V and 5 bases at J; junction bases unmatched: 7. Germline CDR1 reads SGHNT; CDR2 reads YYREEE (reference sequence). The DNA of the CDR3 is TGTGCCAGCAGCTTGGCCGGGCGGGGGGGCAAAGATACGCAGTATTTT. As protein: CASSLAGRGGKDTQYF.

This rearrangement joins TRBV29-1 to TRBJ1-1; D is ambiguous. The CDR3 length is 13 residues. Per germline, CDR1 SQVTM and CDR2 ANQGSEA. V lost 3 bases and J 0 bases, leaving 8 bases between the germline ends. Written as DNA, the CDR3 is TGCAGCGTTGAGCGGGAACTGAACACTGAAGCTTTCTTT. Protein: CSVERELNTEAFF.

This rearrangement joins TRBV19 to TRBJ1-5; possibly TRBD1 for D (6 bases). This CDR3 comprises 15 residues. Germline CDR1 LNHDA, CDR2 SQIVND (reference sequence). Between the trimmed V and J ends, which lost 5 bases and 0 bases, there was a span of 11 bases. The CDR3 DNA reads TGTGCCAGTAGTCCGGACAGCAATAGCAATCAGCCCCAGCATTTT. Its translation: CASSPDSNSNQPQHF.

J is TRBJ2-7 and V is TRBV7-9; 11 bases agree with TRBD1. The CDR3 has 16 residues. V gave up 5 bases and J gave up 5 bases; unmatched junction bases: 11. CDR1 is SEHNR and CDR2 is FQNEAQ in the germline V gene (reference sequence). The CDR3: CASSGTSDRGLDEQYF. DNA for the CDR3: TGTGCCAGCAGCGGGACGTCGGACAGGGGGCTTGACGAGCAGTACTTC.